The rows below give T cell receptor beta chains drawn from one sample of a study of blood T cell repertoires in COVID-19. Profiling relied on immunoSEQ multiplex PCR, and the TCRdb table lists in-frame clones only, not all of them. Of hundreds of thousands of clones in the sample, roughly four fifths were seen once. The sample taken for sequencing was PBMCs or T cells enriched from blood (not recorded which). These receptors all stem from an older woman who had recovered from COVID-19. The CDR3 runs from the conserved cysteine through the conserved F or W. D genes are given only for firm matches. Rows may omit the clone size; those that give it use once, few, many or a size class.

v_gene: TRBV11-2
j_gene: TRBJ2-2
abundance: once
d_gene: -
CDR3aa: CASSLDLQGSGTGELFF
CDR3nt: TGTGCCAGCAGCTTAGATTTGCAGGGCTCTGGCACCGGGGAGCTGTTTTTT

v_gene: TRBV11-2
j_gene: TRBJ2-2
abundance: -
d_gene: TRBD2
CDR3aa: CASSRISSGGTGELFF
CDR3nt: TGTGCCAGCAGCCGAATCTCTAGCGGGGGGACCGGGGAGCTGTTTTTT

v_gene: TRBV4-1
j_gene: TRBJ2-7
abundance: -
d_gene: -
CDR3aa: CASSQEARGWSYEQYF
CDR3nt: TGCGCCAGCAGCCAAGAGGCCAGGGGTTGGTCCTACGAGCAGTACTTC

v_gene: TRBV9
j_gene: TRBJ2-7
abundance: -
d_gene: TRBD1
CDR3aa: CASSVAGQDSREQYF
CDR3nt: TGTGCCAGCAGCGTAGCGGGACAGGATTCCCGCGAGCAGTACTTC

v_gene: TRBV11-2
j_gene: TRBJ2-2
abundance: -
d_gene: TRBD2
CDR3aa: CASSLGASGSGTGELFF
CDR3nt: TGTGCCAGCAGCTTAGGTGCTAGCGGGTCAGGCACCGGGGAGCTGTTTTTT

v_gene: TRBV5-1
j_gene: TRBJ2-1
abundance: few
d_gene: TRBD1
CDR3aa: CASSLGTAYNEQFF
CDR3nt: TGCGCCAGCAGCCTCGGGACAGCCTACAATGAGCAGTTCTTC

v_gene: TRBV4-1
j_gene: TRBJ1-6
abundance: once
d_gene: TRBD1
CDR3aa: CASSRNLQGAYLMNSPLHF
CDR3nt: TGCGCCAGCAGCCGAAACCTACAGGGGGCCTACCTTATGAATTCACCCCTCCACTTT

v_gene: TRBV5-1
j_gene: TRBJ2-7
abundance: -
d_gene: -
CDR3aa: CASSLEVDGPYEQYF
CDR3nt: TGCGCCAGCAGCTTGGAAGTGGATGGGCCCTACGAGCAGTACTTC

v_gene: TRBV6-5
j_gene: TRBJ2-5
abundance: -
d_gene: TRBD2
CDR3aa: CASSFQRGGQETQYF
CDR3nt: TGTGCCAGCAGTTTCCAGCGGGGGGGCCAGGAGACCCAGTACTTC

v_gene: TRBV7-8
j_gene: TRBJ1-5
abundance: -
d_gene: TRBD1
CDR3aa: CASSLRGTDNQPQHF
CDR3nt: TGTGCCAGCAGCTTAAGGGGGACAGACAATCAGCCCCAGCATTTT

v_gene: TRBV5-4
j_gene: TRBJ2-2
abundance: -
d_gene: TRBD2
CDR3aa: CASSSGLAGDTGELFF
CDR3nt: TGTGCCAGCAGCTCGGGACTAGCGGGAGACACCGGGGAGCTGTTTTTT

v_gene: TRBV29-1
j_gene: TRBJ2-7
abundance: once
d_gene: TRBD2
CDR3aa: CSVLSGLPEQYF
CDR3nt: TGCAGCGTCCTTAGCGGGCTCCCCGAGCAGTACTTC

v_gene: TRBV6-1
j_gene: TRBJ2-7
abundance: -
d_gene: -
CDR3aa: CASSEWQTYEQYF
CDR3nt: TGTGCCAGCAGTGAGTGGCAGACCTACGAGCAGTACTTC

v_gene: TRBV3-1/TRBV3-2
j_gene: TRBJ1-2
abundance: -
d_gene: TRBD1
CDR3aa: CASSQVGNRGHYGYTF
CDR3nt: TGTGCCAGCAGCCAAGTCGGGAACAGGGGCCACTATGGCTACACCTTC

v_gene: TRBV11-2
j_gene: TRBJ2-7
abundance: -
d_gene: -
CDR3aa: CASSPSKPEQYF
CDR3nt: TGTGCCAGCAGCCCTTCTAAGCCCGAGCAGTACTTC

v_gene: TRBV7-3
j_gene: TRBJ2-3
abundance: -
d_gene: TRBD2
CDR3aa: CASSLSGGAVEDTQYF
CDR3nt: TGTGCCAGCAGCTTAAGCGGGGGGGCCGTAGAGGATACGCAGTATTTT

v_gene: TRBV19
j_gene: TRBJ2-5
abundance: -
d_gene: -
CDR3aa: CASRGTGMGEETQYF
CDR3nt: TGTGCCAGTAGAGGAACAGGGATGGGTGAAGAGACCCAGTACTTC